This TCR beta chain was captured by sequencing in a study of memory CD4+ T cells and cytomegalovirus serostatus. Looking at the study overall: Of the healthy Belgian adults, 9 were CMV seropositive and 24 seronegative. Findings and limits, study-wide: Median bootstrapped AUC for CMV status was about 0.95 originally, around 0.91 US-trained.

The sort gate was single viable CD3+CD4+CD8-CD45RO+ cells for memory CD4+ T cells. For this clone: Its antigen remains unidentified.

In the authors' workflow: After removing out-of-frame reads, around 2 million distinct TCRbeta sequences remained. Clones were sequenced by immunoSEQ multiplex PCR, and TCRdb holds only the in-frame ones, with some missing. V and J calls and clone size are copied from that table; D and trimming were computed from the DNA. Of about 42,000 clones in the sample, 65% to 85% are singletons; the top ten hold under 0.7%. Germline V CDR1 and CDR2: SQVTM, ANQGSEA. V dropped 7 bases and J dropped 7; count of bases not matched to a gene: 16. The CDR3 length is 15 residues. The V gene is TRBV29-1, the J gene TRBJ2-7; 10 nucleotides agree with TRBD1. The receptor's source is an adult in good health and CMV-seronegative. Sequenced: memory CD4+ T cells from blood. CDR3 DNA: TGCAGCGCTGAGGGGGGACAGGGGTCATTGAATGAGCAGTACTTC. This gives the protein CSAEGGQGSLNEQYF.